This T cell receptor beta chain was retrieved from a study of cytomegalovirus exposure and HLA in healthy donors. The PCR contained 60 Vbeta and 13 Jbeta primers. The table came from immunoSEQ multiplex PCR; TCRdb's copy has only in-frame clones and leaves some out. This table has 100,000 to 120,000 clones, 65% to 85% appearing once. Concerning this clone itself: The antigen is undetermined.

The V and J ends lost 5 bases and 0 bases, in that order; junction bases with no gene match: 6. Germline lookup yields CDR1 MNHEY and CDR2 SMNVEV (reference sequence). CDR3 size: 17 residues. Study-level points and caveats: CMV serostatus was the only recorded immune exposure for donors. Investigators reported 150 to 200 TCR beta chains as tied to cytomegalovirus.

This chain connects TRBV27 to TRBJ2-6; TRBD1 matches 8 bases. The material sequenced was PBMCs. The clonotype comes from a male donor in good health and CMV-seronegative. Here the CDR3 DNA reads TGTGCCAGCAGTCCCTGGACAGGGCCCTCTGGGGCCAACGTCCTGACTTTC. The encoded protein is CASSPWTGPSGANVLTF. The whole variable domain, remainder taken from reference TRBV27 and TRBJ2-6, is EAQVTQNPRYLITVTGKKLTVTCSQNMNHEYMSWYRQDPGLGLRQIYYSMNVEVTDKGDVPEGYKVSRKEKRNFPLILESPSPNQTSLYFCASSPWTGPSGANVLTFGAGSRLTVL.